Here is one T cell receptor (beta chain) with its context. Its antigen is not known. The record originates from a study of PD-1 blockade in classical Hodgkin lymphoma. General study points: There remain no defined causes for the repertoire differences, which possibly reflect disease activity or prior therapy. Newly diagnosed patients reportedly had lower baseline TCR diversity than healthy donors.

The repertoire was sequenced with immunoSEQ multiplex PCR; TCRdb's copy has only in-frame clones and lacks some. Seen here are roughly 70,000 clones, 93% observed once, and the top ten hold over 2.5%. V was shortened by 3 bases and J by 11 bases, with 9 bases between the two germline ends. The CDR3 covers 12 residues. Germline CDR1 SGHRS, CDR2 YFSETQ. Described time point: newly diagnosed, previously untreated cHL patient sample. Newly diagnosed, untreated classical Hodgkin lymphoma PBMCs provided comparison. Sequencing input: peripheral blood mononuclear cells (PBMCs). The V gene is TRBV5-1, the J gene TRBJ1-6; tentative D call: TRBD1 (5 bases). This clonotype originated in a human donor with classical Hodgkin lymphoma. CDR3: CASSWTGPPLHF. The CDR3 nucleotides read TGCGCCAGCAGCTGGACGGGGCCACCCCTCCACTTT.